This T cell receptor (beta chain) comes out of a study of shared clonotypes between healthy human individuals (dated by TCRdb to 2019 to 2021). With regard to the full study: A couple of women and a few men aged 18 to 49 years were included in the cohort. To estimate repertoire size and how much clonotypes are shared between individuals, the study performed deep sequencing of blood TCR repertoires from about 5 healthy adults. For each donor, three plates each were used for CD4 naive and CD4 memory, two plates were used for CD8 naive, and one plate was used for CD8 memory. Between about 0.8 and 9 billion PBMCs per donor were obtained by leukapheresis. Libraries were prepared and TCR repertoires were sequenced by different laboratories using diverse techniques, in order to increase sequencing depth and limit assay-specific biases.

Turning to this clone: This receptor's antigen is unknown. No much larger clone is present one base from it, and per-base qualities are unavailable. Other DNA sequences of this sample code for an identical CDR3.

Using the deep immunoSEQ assay, multiplex PCR amplified TCR CDR3 regions from genomic DNA. Extracted genomic DNA from each cell subset was distributed evenly across all wells of several immunoSEQ 96-well plates, and each plate was treated as a replicate. For sorted subsets, each replicate PCR was loaded with 200 ng genomic DNA, equivalent to 25,000 to 35,000 T cell genomes. The purified libraries were quantified using a Qubit 3.0 fluorometer, sized with a Bioanalyzer 2100, and then quantified again using the KAPA Library Quantification kit. Each immunoSEQ 96-well plate was sequenced on its own single-read 150-cycle Illumina NextSeq 550 flow cell. As for the original processing: Because the immunoSEQ output held only junctional sequences and lacked quality scores, the filtering could not match the filtering applied to full-length reads. Sequences were annotated with PyIR, a Python wrapper for IgBLAST v1.9, using IMGT germline references to assign V/J genes and CDR3. Reads were removed for weak V/J assignments (E-value above 1e-6), missing CDR3, stop codons, out-of-frame junctions, or ambiguous translated residues. A V3J clonotype was defined by an identical inferred V gene, J gene, and CDR3 amino acid sequence. The percentage overlap between two repertoires was calculated by dividing the number of shared unique clonotypes by the size of the smaller repertoire. Richness of each repertoire was evaluated using RTK rarefaction, the Chao1 estimator, and Recon v2.1 estimates of unobserved clonotypes. OLGA was used to compute generation probabilities for all TCRbeta clonotypes that the gDNA method yielded from a handful of donors. TCRdb holds this immuneACCESS table with in-frame rearrangements only. Some clones are missing; in checked studies, unresolved V genes explain under half, and the rest has no known cause. The DNA gave D and trimming, while V, J and clone size come from that table. A total of over 2 million clones appear in this sample, 85% to 95% of them only once. 0.1% to 0.15% of the sample comes from the top ten.

From its cysteine to its phenylalanine, the CDR3 spans 15 amino acids. Kept here is only the CDR3 DNA, which spans 45 bases and is read in frame from base 1. Via the germline V gene, CDR1 is MNHNS and CDR2 SASEGT. The germline ends are 12 bases apart after V is trimmed by 6 bases and J by 0 bases. Donors were healthy HIV-negative adults with no recently reported acute infections or vaccinations. All donors were Caucasian adults living in Nashville, Tennessee, USA. Magnetic negative selection was used to enrich CD4+ T cells, after which naive cells were positively selected on CD45RA and the negative fraction became the memory subset. Blood was obtained by leukapheresis, after which PBMCs were separated by Ficoll-Histopaque density gradient centrifugation and cryopreserved in liquid nitrogen vapor phase. Analytical flow cytometry was used to check the purity and quantity of every magnetically sorted T cell population. Genomic DNA was isolated from every sorted fraction and measured by UV absorbance on a Nanodrop 2000c.

Results the study describes overall, beyond this receptor: Higher generation probabilities were observed for clonotypes shared by all four sorted-subset donors than for non-shared clonotypes. Incomplete sequencing was indicated by rarefaction of sorted-subset datasets, despite the large sequencing depth. Pairwise subsampling led to the expectation that sequencing depth would affect the degree of clonotype sharing among donors. Estimated clonotype richness was generally larger for naive than for memory subsets. When several donors were compared, the shared fraction of clonotypes was about 5% for naive CD4, 3% to 4% for naive CD8, about 2.4% for memory CD4, and approximately 0.4% for memory CD8. Only blood was sampled, and tissue TCR repertoires likely differ from those in blood. Because the study included only a small number of donors, the genetic and exposure-history diversity represented was limited.

The sequence joins TRBV6-1 to TRBJ1-3; the D gene is perhaps TRBD1, from 5 matching bases. The receptor's source is a man younger than 35 in good health. Sequences were obtained from naive CD4+ T cells sorted from blood. Explained via the paper, the cell subset or site label denotes: CD45RA+ positively selected. The CDR3 region has the sequence CASRRDGASGNTIYF. Read as DNA, the sequence is TGTGCCAGCAGGCGGGACGGCGCCTCTGGAAACACCATATATTTT.